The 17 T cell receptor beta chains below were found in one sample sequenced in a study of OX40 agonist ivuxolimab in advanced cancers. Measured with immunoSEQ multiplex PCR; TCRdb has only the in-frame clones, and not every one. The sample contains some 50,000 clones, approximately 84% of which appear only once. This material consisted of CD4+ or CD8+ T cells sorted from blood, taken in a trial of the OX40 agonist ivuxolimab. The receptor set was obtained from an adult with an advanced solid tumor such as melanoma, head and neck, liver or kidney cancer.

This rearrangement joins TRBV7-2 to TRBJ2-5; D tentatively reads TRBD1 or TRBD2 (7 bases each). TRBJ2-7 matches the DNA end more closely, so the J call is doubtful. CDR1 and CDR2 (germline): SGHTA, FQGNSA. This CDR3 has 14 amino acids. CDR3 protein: CASSSGGASYEQYF. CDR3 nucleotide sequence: TGTGCCAGCAGCTCAGGGGGGGCCTCCTACGAGCAGTACTTC.

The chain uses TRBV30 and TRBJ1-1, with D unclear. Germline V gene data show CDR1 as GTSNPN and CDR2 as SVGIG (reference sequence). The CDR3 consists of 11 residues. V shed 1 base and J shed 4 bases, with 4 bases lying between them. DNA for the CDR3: TGTGCCTGGAGTGGGACCACTGAAGCTTTCTTT. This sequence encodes CAWSGTTEAFF.

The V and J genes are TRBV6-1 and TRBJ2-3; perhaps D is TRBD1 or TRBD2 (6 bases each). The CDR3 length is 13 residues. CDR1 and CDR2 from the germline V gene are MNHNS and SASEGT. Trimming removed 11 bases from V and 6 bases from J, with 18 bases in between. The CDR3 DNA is TGTGCCCCCAGGGGAGGCGGTCTTGATACGCAGTATTTT. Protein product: CAPRGGGLDTQYF.

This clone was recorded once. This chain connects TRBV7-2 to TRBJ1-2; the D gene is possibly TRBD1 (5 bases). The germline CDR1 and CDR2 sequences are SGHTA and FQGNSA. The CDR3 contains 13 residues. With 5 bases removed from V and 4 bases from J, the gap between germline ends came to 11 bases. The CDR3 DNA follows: TGTGCCAGCAGCCAGGGATTCGTCTATGGCTACACCTTC. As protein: CASSQGFVYGYTF.

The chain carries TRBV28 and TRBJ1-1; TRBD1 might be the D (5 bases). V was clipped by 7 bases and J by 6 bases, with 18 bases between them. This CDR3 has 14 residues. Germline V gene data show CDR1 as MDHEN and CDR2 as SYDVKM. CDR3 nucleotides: TGTGCCAGCACCCCCCGGGGGAGGTTTGCTGAAGCTTTCTTT. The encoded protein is CASTPRGRFAEAFF.

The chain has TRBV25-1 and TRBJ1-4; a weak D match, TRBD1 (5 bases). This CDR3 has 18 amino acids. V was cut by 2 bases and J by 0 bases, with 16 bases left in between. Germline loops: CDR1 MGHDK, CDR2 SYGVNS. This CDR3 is CASSERGTASSTNEKLFF. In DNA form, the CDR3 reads TGTGCCAGCAGTGAAAGGGGAACAGCCTCCTCAACTAATGAAAAACTGTTTTTT.

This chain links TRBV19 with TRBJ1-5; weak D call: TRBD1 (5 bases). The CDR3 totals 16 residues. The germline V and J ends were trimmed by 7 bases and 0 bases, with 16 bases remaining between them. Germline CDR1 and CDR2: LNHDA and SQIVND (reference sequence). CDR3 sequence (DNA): TGTGCCAGTATAGGCTCGGACATATATAGCAATCAGCCCCAGCATTTT. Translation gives CASIGSDIYSNQPQHF.

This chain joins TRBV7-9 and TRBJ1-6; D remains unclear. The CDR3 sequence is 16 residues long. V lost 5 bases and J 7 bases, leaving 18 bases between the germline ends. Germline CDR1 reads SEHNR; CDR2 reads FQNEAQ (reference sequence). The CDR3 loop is CASSATRSLTNSPLHF. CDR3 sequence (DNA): TGTGCCAGCAGCGCGACTCGCAGTCTGACGAATTCACCCCTCCACTTT.

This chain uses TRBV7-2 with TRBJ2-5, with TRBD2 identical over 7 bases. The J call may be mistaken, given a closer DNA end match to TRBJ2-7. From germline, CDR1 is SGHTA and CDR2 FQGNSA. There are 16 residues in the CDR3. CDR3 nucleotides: TGTGCCAGCATCACAACACGGGGCGGGAGCTCCTACGAGCAGTACTTC. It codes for CASITTRGGSSYEQYF.

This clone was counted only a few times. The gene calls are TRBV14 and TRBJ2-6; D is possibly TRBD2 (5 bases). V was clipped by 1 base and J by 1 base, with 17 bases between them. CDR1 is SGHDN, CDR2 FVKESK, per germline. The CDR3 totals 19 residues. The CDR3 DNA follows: TGTGCCAGCAGCCAAGTTACTAGTCCTCTCCCTTCTGGGGCCAACGTCCTGACTTTC. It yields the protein CASSQVTSPLPSGANVLTF.

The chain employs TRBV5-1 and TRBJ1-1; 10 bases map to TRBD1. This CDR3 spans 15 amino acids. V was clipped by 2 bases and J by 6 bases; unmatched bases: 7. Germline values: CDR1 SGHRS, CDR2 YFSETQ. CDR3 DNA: TGCGCCAGCAGCTTACAGGACAGGGGGTCTTCTGAAGCTTTCTTT. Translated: CASSLQDRGSSEAFF.

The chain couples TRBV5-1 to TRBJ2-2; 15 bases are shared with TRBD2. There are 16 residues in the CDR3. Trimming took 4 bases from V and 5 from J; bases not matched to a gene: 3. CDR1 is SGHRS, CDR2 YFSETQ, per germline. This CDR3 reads CASSLGLAGGTGELFF. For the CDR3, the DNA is TGCGCCAGCAGCCTTGGACTAGCGGGAGGGACCGGGGAGCTGTTTTTT.

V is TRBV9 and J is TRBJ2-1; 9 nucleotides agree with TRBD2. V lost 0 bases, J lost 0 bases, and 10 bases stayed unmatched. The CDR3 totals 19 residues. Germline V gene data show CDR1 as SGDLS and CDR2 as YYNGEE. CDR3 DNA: TGTGCCAGCAGCGTAGCTCCAGCTAGCGGGGAAAGCTCCTACAATGAGCAGTTCTTC. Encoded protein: CASSVAPASGESSYNEQFF.

This CDR3 reads CSVEVSGGTKKLFF. CDR3 sequence (DNA): TGCAGCGTTGAAGTATCAGGGGGCACGAAAAAACTGTTTTTT. The chain has TRBV29-1 and TRBJ1-4, with 8 positions matching TRBD1. CDR3 length: 14 amino acids. The germline V gene has CDR1 SQVTM and CDR2 ANQGSEA. V was pared by 1 base and J by 9 bases, with 7 bases of the junction left unmatched.

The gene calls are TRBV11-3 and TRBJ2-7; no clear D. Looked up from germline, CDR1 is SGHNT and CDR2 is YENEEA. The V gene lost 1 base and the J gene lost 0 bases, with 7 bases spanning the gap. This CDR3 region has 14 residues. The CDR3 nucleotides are TGTGCCAGCAGCTTAGCTCTGAGCTCCTACGAGCAGTACTTC. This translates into CASSLALSSYEQYF.

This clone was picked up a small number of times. CDR3 sequence (DNA): TGTGCCATCAGCCAGGGACTAGCGGGAGGGCAGTACTTC. It yields the protein CAISQGLAGGQYF. V gene TRBV10-3 combines with J gene TRBJ2-7; 15 bases are a match to TRBD2. The CDR3 extends over 13 amino acids. V lost 6 bases to trimming and J lost 9 bases; unmatched junction nucleotides: 3. Germline V lookup: CDR1 ENHRY, CDR2 SYGVKD.

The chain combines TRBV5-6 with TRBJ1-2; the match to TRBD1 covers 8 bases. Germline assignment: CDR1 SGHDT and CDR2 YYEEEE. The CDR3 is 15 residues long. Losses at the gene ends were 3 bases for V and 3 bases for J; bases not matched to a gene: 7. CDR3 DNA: TGTGCCAGCAGCTCCGTCGACAGGGGTGACTATGGCTACACCTTC. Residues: CASSSVDRGDYGYTF.